Given below is one T cell receptor beta chain in context. The junction does not match germline at one end; this may be a read error. The TCR beta CDR3 regions underwent amplification using RNA transcripts as the source. HTBI primers were the set used in a first-round RT-PCR of the TCR CDR3. Via MiXCR, TCRdb re-called the multiplex PCR reads, giving one row per CDR3 protein. The table has hundreds of thousands of distinct CDR3 sequences, about 38% seen once. The record originates from a study of T cells in Graves' hyperthyroidism and ophthalmopathy. Diagnoses used clinical symptoms, serum thyroxine and TRAb, thyroid ultrasound and orbital computed tomography. Sequenced: blood. The TCR was taken from a man aged 18 to 29 with Graves' hyperthyroidism.

In DNA, the CDR3 is TGCGCCAGCAGCCAAGAAGGGGCGGGAACAGATACGCAGTATTTT. It codes for CASSQEGAGTDTQYF. The chain recombines TRBV7-8 with TRBJ2-3, with D tentatively TRBD2 (6 bases). Germline assignment: CDR1 SGHVS and CDR2 FQNEAQ. The CDR3 is 15 amino acids.